These 3 T cell receptor beta chains were all obtained from the same sample, sequenced in a study of CD8 T cells in ankylosing spondylitis. Via MiXCR, TCRdb re-called the 5' RACE reads, giving one row per CDR3 protein. The sample yields about 160,000 distinct CDR3 sequences, around 8.9% seen once. The specimen sequenced was blood, either unsorted or a sorted T cell fraction (not recorded which). All receptors come from a female donor with ankylosing spondylitis or in good health (not recorded which).

The table lists this clonotype with a few counts. V gene TRBV5-6 combines with J gene TRBJ2-7; D might be TRBD2 (7 bases). CDR3 length: 14 amino acids. V dropped 5 bases and J dropped 4 bases, with 16 bases sitting between them. The germline V gene encodes CDR1 SGHDT and CDR2 YYEEEE. The CDR3 protein is CASRTQGGGYEQYF. CDR3 coding DNA: TGTGCCAGCAGGACTCAAGGGGGAGGGTACGAGCAGTACTTC.

The CDR3 DNA follows: TGTGCCAGCAGCCCGCGACAGGGGGATAATGAGCAGTTCTTC. Protein product: CASSPRQGDNEQFF. The V and J genes are TRBV9 and TRBJ2-1; 9 bases map to TRBD1. The CDR3 totals 14 residues. Germline V lookup: CDR1 SGDLS, CDR2 YYNGEE. V shed 4 bases, J shed 7 bases, and the junction held 6 bases outside the gene matches.

The rearrangement joins TRBV9 to TRBJ1-5; D unclear. This CDR3 comprises 13 residues. The ends were cut back, 0 bases at V and 1 base at J, with 2 bases in the middle. Germline values: CDR1 SGDLS, CDR2 YYNGEE. In nucleotides, the CDR3 is TGTGCCAGCAGCGTAGGCAGCAATCAGCCCCAGCATTTT. Encoded protein: CASSVGSNQPQHF.